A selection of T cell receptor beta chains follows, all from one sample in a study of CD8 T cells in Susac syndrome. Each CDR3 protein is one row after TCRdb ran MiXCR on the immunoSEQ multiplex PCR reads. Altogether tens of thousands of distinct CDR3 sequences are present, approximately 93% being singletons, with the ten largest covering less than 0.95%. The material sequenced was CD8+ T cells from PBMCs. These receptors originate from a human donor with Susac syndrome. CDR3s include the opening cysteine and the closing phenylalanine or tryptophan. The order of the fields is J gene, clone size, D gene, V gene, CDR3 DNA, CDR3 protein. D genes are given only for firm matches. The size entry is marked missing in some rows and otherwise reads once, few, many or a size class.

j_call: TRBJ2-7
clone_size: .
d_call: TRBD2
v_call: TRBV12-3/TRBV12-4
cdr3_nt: TGTGCCAGCAGTTTAGGACTAGCGGGACCCGACTGGGGAGAGCAGTACTTC
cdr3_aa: CASSLGLAGPDWGEQYF

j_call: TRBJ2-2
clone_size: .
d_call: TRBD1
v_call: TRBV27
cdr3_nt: TGTGCCAGCAGCCCCGGGACAGGGGATGTCGGGGAGCTGTTTTTT
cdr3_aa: CASSPGTGDVGELFF

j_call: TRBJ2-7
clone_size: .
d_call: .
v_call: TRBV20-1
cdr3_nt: TGCAGTGCTAGAGGGGCCTTTGGCTCCTACGAGCAGTACTTC
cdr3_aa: CSARGAFGSYEQYF

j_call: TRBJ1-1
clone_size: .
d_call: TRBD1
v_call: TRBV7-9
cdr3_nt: TGTGCCAGCAGCTTAGGACAGGGAGAACTGGAAGCTTTCTTT
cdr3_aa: CASSLGQGELEAFF

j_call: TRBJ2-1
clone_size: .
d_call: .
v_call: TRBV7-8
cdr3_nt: TGTGCCAGCAGCTGGCCAGGAGCCAGCAATGAGCAGTTCTTC
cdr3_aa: CASSWPGASNEQFF

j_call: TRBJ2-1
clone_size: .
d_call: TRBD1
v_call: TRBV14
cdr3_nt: TGTGCCAGCAGCCAAGATCCGGGACAGGGGGACAATGAGCAGTTCTTC
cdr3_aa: CASSQDPGQGDNEQFF

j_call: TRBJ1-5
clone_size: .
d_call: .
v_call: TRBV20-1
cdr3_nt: TGCAGTGCAGATCATGGTAGCAATCAGCCCCAGCATTTT
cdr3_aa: CSADHGSNQPQHF

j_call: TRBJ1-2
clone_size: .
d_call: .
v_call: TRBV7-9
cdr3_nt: TGTGCCAGCAGCTTAGACGCCGTGATAGGGACAACCTATGGCTACACCTTC
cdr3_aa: CASSLDAVIGTTYGYTF

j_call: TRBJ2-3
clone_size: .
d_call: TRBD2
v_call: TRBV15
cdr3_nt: TGTGCCACCAGCGGTAGCCATAGCGGGAGGGCCGGAGTTACGCAGTATTTT
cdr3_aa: CATSGSHSGRAGVTQYF

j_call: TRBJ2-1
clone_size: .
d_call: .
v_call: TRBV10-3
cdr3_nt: TGTGCCATCAGTGAGTCAGTAGCTAATGAGCAGTTCTTC
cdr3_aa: CAISESVANEQFF

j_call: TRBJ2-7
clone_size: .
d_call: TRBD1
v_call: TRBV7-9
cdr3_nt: TGTGCCAGCAGCGGACGGGACAGGAGGTACGAGCAGTACTTC
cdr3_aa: CASSGRDRRYEQYF

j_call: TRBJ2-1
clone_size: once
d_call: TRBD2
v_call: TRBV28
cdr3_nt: TGTGCCAGCAGGTTAGCGGGAGGGCCTTGGGATGAGCAGTTCTTC
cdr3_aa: CASRLAGGPWDEQFF

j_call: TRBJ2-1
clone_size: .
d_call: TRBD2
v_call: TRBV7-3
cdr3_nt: TGTGCCAGCAGCCCCTCAGCGGGAGGTTGGAATGAGCAGTTCTTC
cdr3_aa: CASSPSAGGWNEQFF

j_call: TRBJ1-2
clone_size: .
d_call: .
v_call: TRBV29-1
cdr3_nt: TGCAGCGTGGGAGGAGGGTCTGGCTACACCTTC
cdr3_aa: CSVGGGSGYTF

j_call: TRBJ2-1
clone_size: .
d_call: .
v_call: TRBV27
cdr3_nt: TGTGCCAGCAGTTTCAGGGGCCGATACAATGAGCAGTTCTTC
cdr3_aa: CASSFRGRYNEQFF

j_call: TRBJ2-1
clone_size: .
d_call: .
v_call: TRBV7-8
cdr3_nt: TGTGCCAGCAGCTCAGGAGGTCGTGGTGAGCAGTTCTTC
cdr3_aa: CASSSGGRGEQFF

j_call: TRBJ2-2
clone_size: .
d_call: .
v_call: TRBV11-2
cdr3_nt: TGTGCCAGCAGCTTCCGGGACTTGGACACCGGGGAGCTGTTTTTT
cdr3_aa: CASSFRDLDTGELFF

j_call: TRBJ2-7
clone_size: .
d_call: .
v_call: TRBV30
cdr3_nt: TGTGCCTGGAGCCCTGGGATCTACGAGCAGTACTTC
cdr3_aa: CAWSPGIYEQYF

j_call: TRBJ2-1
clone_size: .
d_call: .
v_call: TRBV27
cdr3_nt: TGTGCCAGCAGTTTATCCTCGGGGACAGAGCAGTTCTTC
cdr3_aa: CASSLSSGTEQFF

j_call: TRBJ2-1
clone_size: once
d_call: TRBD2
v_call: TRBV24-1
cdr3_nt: TGTGCCACCAGTGATTTACGGACTAGATACAATGAGCAGTTCTTC
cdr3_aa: CATSDLRTRYNEQFF

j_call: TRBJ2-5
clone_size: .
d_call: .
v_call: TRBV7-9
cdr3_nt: TGTGCCAGCAGCCGTCCTACTGACAGAGATCAAGAGACCCAGTACTTC
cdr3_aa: CASSRPTDRDQETQYF

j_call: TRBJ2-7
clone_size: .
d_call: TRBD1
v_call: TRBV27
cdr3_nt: TGTGCCAGCAGTTTAAACAGGGGATCCTCCTACGAGCAGTACTTC
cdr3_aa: CASSLNRGSSYEQYF

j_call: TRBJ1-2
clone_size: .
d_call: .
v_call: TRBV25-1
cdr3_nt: TGTGCCAGCAGTGGGGGGAATGGCTACACCTTC
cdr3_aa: CASSGGNGYTF

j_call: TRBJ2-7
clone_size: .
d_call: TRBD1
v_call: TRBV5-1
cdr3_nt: TGCGCCAGCAGCGCGGGGACAGGAGCCTACCAGGAGCAGTACTTC
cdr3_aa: CASSAGTGAYQEQYF

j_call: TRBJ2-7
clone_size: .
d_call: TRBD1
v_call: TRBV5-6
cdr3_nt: TGTGCCAGCAGCTCAGGGGGCCTCCCCCACGAGCAGTACTTC
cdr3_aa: CASSSGGLPHEQYF

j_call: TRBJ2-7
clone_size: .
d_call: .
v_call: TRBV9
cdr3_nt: TGTGCCAGCAGCGTAGTAGACGGCCTAGGTTACGAGCAGTACTTC
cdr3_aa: CASSVVDGLGYEQYF

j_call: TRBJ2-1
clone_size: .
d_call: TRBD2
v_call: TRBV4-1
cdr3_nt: TGCGCCAGCAGCTACACTAGCGGATCTGTCGATGAGCAGTTCTTC
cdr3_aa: CASSYTSGSVDEQFF

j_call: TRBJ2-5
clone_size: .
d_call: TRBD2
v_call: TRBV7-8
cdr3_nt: TGTGCCAGCACCCTACGGATAGCGGGAGGCGGCGAGACCCAGTACTTC
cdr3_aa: CASTLRIAGGGETQYF

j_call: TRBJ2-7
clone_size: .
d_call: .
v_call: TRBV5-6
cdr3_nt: TGTGCCAGCAGCCATTTACCCTACGAGCAGTACTTC
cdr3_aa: CASSHLPYEQYF

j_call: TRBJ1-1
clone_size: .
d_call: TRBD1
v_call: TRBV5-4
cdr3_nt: TGTGCCAGCAGCCTAACCGGGACAGCGGGTGAAGCTTTCTTT
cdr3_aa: CASSLTGTAGEAFF

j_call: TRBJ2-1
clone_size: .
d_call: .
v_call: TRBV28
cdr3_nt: TGTGCCAGCATGCAGCCACCCCACAATGAGCAGTTCTTC
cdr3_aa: CASMQPPHNEQFF

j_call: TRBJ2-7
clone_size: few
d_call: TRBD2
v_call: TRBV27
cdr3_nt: TGTGCCAGCGGGGGGGTACACGAGCAGTACTTC
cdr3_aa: CASGGVHEQYF

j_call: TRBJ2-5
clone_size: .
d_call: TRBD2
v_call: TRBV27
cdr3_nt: TGTGCCAGCAGCTCATCTAGCGGGGGTTCGAAGACCCAGTACTTC
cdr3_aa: CASSSSSGGSKTQYF

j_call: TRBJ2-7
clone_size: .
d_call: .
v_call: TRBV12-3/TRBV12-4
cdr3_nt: TGTGCCAGCAGTTTATTCCCGTACGAGCAGTACTTC
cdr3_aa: CASSLFPYEQYF

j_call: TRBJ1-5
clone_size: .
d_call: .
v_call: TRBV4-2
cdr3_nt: TGTGCCAGCAGCCAAAGAGACGGCCCAGACTATAGCAATCAGCCCCAGCATTTT
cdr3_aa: CASSQRDGPDYSNQPQHF

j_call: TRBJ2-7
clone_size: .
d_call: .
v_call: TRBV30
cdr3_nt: TGTGCCTGGAGTGACCTTGGGGGATCTGAGCAGTACTTC
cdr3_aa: CAWSDLGGSEQYF

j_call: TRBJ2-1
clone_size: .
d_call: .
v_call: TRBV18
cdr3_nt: TGTGCCAGCTCACCCGACGGACTGAGCTCCTACAATGAGCAGTTCTTC
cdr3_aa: CASSPDGLSSYNEQFF

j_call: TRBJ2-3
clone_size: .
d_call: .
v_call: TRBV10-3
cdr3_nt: TGTGCCATCAGTCTAGGGACTTCTAGCACAGATACGCAGTATTTT
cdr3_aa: CAISLGTSSTDTQYF

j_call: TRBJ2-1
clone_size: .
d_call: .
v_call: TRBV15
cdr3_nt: TGTGCCACCAGCAGAGTGTTGGCGGCGGGCTACAATGAGCAGTTCTTC
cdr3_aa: CATSRVLAAGYNEQFF

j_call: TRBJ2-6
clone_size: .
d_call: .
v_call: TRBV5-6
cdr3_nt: TGTGCCAGCAGCTGGGACCCCCGGGCCAGGGGCGCTGGGGCCAACGTCCTGACTTTC
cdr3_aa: CASSWDPRARGAGANVLTF

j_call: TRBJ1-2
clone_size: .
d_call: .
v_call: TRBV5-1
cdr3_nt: TGCGCCAGCAAGTTGACACCTGGGTCTGTCTACACCTTC
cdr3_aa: CASKLTPGSVYTF

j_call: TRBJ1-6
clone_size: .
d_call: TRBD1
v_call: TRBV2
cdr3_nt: TGTGCCAGCAGCGATACAGGGGAGGACAATTCACCCCTCCACTTT
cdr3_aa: CASSDTGEDNSPLHF

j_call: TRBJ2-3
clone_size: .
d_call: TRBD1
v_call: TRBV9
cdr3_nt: TGTGCCAGCTATCCGGGACAGGGTACCTCAGATACGCAGTATTTT
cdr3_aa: CASYPGQGTSDTQYF

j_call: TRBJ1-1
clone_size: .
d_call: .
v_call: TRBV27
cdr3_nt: TGTGCCAGCAGTTTGGACTTTTCGAACACTGAAGCTTTCTTT
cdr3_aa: CASSLDFSNTEAFF